The next 6 T cell receptor beta chains were all read from a single sample in a study of T-cell reconstitution after alpha-beta-depleted transplantation in children. A library of TCRbeta sequences, prepared with unique molecular identifiers, was generated. TCRdb analysed the PCR reads with MiXCR anew, one entry per CDR3 protein. In the table there are about 16,000 distinct CDR3 sequences, about 7.7% of which are singletons. Sequences were derived from PBMCs, mostly from graft donor cells, sampled 60 days after TCRalphabeta/CD19-depleted stem cell transplant. The receptors stem from a boy in the first two years of life who had a stem cell transplant for Wiskott-Aldrich syndrome, so the T cells may come from the graft donor.

This clonotype occurred a few times. The chain couples TRBV7-2 to TRBJ1-6; D uncertain. Germline CDR1 is SGHTA and CDR2 is FQGNSA. Trimming cost V 5 bases and J 0 bases, with 14 bases left between them. The CDR3 contains 17 residues. This CDR3 reads CASSRGSESSYNSPLHF. The CDR3 DNA follows: TGTGCCAGCAGCCGTGGGTCGGAAAGCTCCTATAATTCACCCCTCCACTTT.

This clonotype was found many times. CDR3 protein: CSATTGGSGTDTQYF. The CDR3 DNA sequence: TGCAGTGCTACCACAGGGGGCAGCGGCACAGATACGCAGTATTTT. The chain recombines TRBV20-1 with TRBJ2-3; 9 bases align to TRBD1. The CDR3 totals 15 residues. Germline V gene sequence: CDR1 DFQATT, CDR2 SNEGSKA (reference sequence). Trimming cost V 4 bases and J 1 base; bases outside gene matches: 6.

This clonotype showed up many times. The V gene is TRBV2, the J gene TRBJ1-1; D perhaps matches TRBD1 (5 bases). The CDR3 is 13 amino acids. Germline assignment: CDR1 SNHLY and CDR2 FYNNEI. V lost 4 bases, J lost 4 bases, and 10 bases lay in between. The chain's CDR3 is CASSAEGSTEAFF. The CDR3 DNA is TGTGCCAGCAGTGCGGAGGGGAGCACTGAAGCTTTCTTT.

This clonotype was found many times. V is TRBV12-3 or TRBV12-4 and J is TRBJ1-5; D is unresolved. The CDR3 contains 14 residues. Trimming stripped 6 bases from V and 0 bases from J, with 9 bases between. CDR3 DNA: TGTGCCAGCAGCCGACGGGATAGCAATCAGCCCCAGCATTTT. Translated: CASSRRDSNQPQHF.

This clonotype was picked up many times. The chain couples TRBV11-1 to TRBJ2-3; 14 nucleotides align to TRBD2. The CDR3 loop spans 19 amino acids. Germline loops: CDR1 SGHAT, CDR2 FQDESV (reference sequence). V lost 2 bases, J lost 2 bases, and 9 bases stayed unmatched. The CDR3 loop is CASSLYQGLAGEYTDTQYF. DNA of the CDR3: TGTGCCAGCAGCTTATATCAGGGACTAGCGGGAGAGTACACAGATACGCAGTATTTT.

A word on this clonotype: This clone may be a read error of a much larger clone one base away. The chain carries TRBV20-1 and TRBJ2-1, with D possibly being TRBD2 (6 bases). The CDR3 is made up of 16 amino acids. CDR1 and CDR2 (germline): DFQATT, SNEGSKA (reference sequence). In DNA, the CDR3 is TGCTGTGCTAGAGGGGCTAGCGAGACCACTTACAATGAGCAGTTCTTC. This gives the protein CCARGASETTYNEQFF.